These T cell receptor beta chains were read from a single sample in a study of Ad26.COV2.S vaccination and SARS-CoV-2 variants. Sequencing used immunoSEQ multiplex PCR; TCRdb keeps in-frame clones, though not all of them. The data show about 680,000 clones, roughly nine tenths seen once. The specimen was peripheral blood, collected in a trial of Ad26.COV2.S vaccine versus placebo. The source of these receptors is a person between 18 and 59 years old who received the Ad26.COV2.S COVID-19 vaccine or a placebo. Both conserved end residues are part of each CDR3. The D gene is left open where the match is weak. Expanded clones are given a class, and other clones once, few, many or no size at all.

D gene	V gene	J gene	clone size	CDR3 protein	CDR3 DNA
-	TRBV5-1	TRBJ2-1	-	CASSLTSSYNEQFF	TGCGCCAGCAGCTTGACTAGCAGCTACAATGAGCAGTTCTTC
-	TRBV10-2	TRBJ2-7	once	CASSESGGGMYEQYF	TGCGCCAGCAGTGAGTCAGGGGGTGGTATGTACGAGCAGTACTTC
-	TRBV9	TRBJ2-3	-	CASSVTGNGGTDTQYF	TGTGCCAGCAGCGTAACAGGGAACGGAGGCACAGATACGCAGTATTTT
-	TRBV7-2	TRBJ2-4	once	CASSPTAGINIQYF	TGTGCCAGCAGCCCGACAGCTGGGATAAACATTCAGTACTTC
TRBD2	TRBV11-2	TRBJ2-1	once	CASSPWGGGAFYSYNEQFF	TGTGCCAGCAGCCCTTGGGGCGGGGGGGCCTTTTATTCCTACAATGAGCAGTTCTTC
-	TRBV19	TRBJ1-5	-	CASTDEYQPQHF	TGTGCCAGTACTGACGAGTATCAGCCCCAGCATTTT
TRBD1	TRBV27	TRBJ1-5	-	CASSLKTGLNQPQHF	TGTGCCAGCAGTTTAAAGACAGGGCTGAATCAGCCCCAGCATTTT
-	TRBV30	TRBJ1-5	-	CAWSPRTVSDQPQHF	TGTGCCTGGAGCCCCCGGACGGTGAGCGATCAGCCCCAGCATTTT
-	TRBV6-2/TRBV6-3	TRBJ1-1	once	CASSHGGTMNTEAFF	TGTGCCAGCAGCCACGGGGGGACCATGAACACTGAAGCTTTCTTT
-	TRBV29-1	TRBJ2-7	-	CSVGQESYEQYF	TGCAGCGTTGGACAGGAATCCTACGAGCAGTACTTC
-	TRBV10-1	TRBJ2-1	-	CASSDLTFYTVGSYNEQFF	TGCGCCAGCAGTGATTTGACATTTTACACGGTGGGGTCCTACAATGAGCAGTTCTTC
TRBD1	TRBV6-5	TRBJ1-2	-	CASTKRTGGNYGYTF	TGTGCCAGCACCAAAAGGACAGGGGGTAACTATGGCTACACCTTC
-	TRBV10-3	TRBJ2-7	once	CAISVLGYEQYF	TGTGCCATCAGTGTTCTGGGCTACGAGCAGTACTTC
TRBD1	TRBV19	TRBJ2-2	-	CASSRGTVTTGELFF	TGTGCCAGTAGTAGGGGGACAGTTACCACCGGGGAGCTGTTTTTT
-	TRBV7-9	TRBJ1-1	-	CASSLRSVLNTEAFF	TGTGCCAGCAGCTTAAGGTCGGTATTGAACACTGAAGCTTTCTTT
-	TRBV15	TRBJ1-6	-	CATSVSGSPLHF	TGTGCCACCAGCGTCTCCGGTTCACCCCTCCACTTT
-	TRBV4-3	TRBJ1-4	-	CASSQGSGEPEKLFF	TGCGCCAGCAGCCAAGGCTCAGGGGAACCAGAAAAACTGTTTTTT
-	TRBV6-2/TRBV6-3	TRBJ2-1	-	CASSYSTQGGLAEHNEQFF	TGTGCCAGCAGTTACTCGACACAGGGAGGGCTAGCGGAGCACAATGAGCAGTTCTTC
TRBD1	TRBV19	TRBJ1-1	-	CASFATGAGETEAFF	TGTGCCAGTTTCGCTACAGGGGCGGGGGAAACTGAAGCTTTCTTT
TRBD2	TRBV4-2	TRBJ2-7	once	CASSQVTSGSSYEQYF	TGTGCCAGCAGCCAAGTAACTAGCGGATCTTCCTACGAGCAGTACTTC
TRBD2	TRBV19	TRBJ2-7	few	CASSPFRTSSYEQYF	TGTGCCAGTAGCCCCTTCCGGACTAGCTCCTACGAGCAGTACTTC
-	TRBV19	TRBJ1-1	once	CASIRGASATEAFF	TGTGCCAGTATTAGGGGGGCGTCGGCCACTGAAGCTTTCTTT